Listed below are T cell receptor beta chains from one sample, sequenced in a study of OX40 agonist ivuxolimab in advanced cancers. Method: immunoSEQ multiplex PCR; TCRdb's copy keeps in-frame clones and lacks some. Among about 48,000 clones listed, over 90% were seen once. The source was CD4+ or CD8+ T cells sorted from blood, collected in a trial of the OX40 agonist ivuxolimab. All receptors derive from an adult with an advanced solid tumor such as melanoma, head and neck, liver or kidney cancer. Each CDR3 is given with its conserved first and last residue. Part of the rows lack a size; the others show once, few, many or a class for expanded clones.

J: TRBJ2-5
V: TRBV5-6
size: .
CDR3: CASSSQETQYF

J: TRBJ2-5
V: TRBV27
size: .
CDR3: CASSLWPEQQETQYF

J: TRBJ2-2
V: TRBV12-5
size: once
CDR3: CASGFGAGTSVPGELFF

J: TRBJ2-1
V: TRBV5-1
size: .
CDR3: CASSLVADNEQFF

J: TRBJ1-2
V: TRBV7-9
size: .
CDR3: CASSLALMGQPNYGYTF

J: TRBJ2-3
V: TRBV27
size: .
CDR3: CASSLSDNTDTQYF

J: TRBJ2-3
V: TRBV28
size: .
CDR3: CASSLRGLTDTQYF

J: TRBJ1-3
V: TRBV30
size: .
CDR3: CAWSVFQSRSGNTIYF

J: TRBJ2-1
V: TRBV9
size: .
CDR3: CASSLRGDRGGYNEQFF

J: TRBJ2-7
V: TRBV14
size: .
CDR3: CASSLPAGTGKYEQYF

J: TRBJ2-6
V: TRBV14
size: .
CDR3: CASHGTGGAGANVLTF

J: TRBJ1-1
V: TRBV9
size: .
CDR3: CASSGGQGRDTEAFF

J: TRBJ2-7
V: TRBV7-9
size: .
CDR3: CASSLSAGGIDEQYF

J: TRBJ1-6
V: TRBV27
size: .
CDR3: CASSLEGIPPLHF

J: TRBJ2-3
V: TRBV28
size: .
CDR3: CASSSLPRAGHTDTQYF

J: TRBJ2-2
V: TRBV5-1
size: .
CDR3: CASSLREGGTGELFF

J: TRBJ1-1
V: TRBV7-6
size: .
CDR3: CASSSRGTEAFF

J: TRBJ1-1
V: TRBV9
size: few
CDR3: CASSSTDRANTEAFF

J: TRBJ1-1
V: TRBV5-1
size: once
CDR3: CASSLVTGVMNTEAFF

J: TRBJ2-4
V: TRBV10-3
size: .
CDR3: CAISEGQQNIQYF

J: TRBJ1-4
V: TRBV2
size: .
CDR3: CASSHDRTTNEKLFF

J: TRBJ1-2
V: TRBV5-3
size: .
CDR3: CARSCPPDYGYTF

J: TRBJ2-5
V: TRBV7-8
size: .
CDR3: CATMRGRLAGASRETQYF

J: TRBJ2-7
V: TRBV7-9
size: .
CDR3: CASSSGRPYEQYF

J: TRBJ1-2
V: TRBV19
size: .
CDR3: CASSHRGEGYGYTF

J: TRBJ1-3
V: TRBV5-8
size: .
CDR3: CASSFPFFRQYSGNTIYF

J: TRBJ1-2
V: TRBV19
size: .
CDR3: CASSPQGKPYGYTF

J: TRBJ2-3
V: TRBV13
size: .
CDR3: CASSLETDTQYF

J: TRBJ2-1
V: TRBV14
size: .
CDR3: CASSQDPGDAYNEQFF

J: TRBJ2-1
V: TRBV5-1
size: .
CDR3: CASSLGRELNEQFF

J: TRBJ1-5
V: TRBV6-1
size: .
CDR3: CASSEANWGDRDMGQPQHF

J: TRBJ2-1
V: TRBV5-1
size: .
CDR3: CASSDPGPPYNEQFF

J: TRBJ2-1
V: TRBV27
size: .
CDR3: CASSPSTSRAYNEQFF

J: TRBJ1-5
V: TRBV27
size: few
CDR3: CASSIGNQPQHF

J: TRBJ2-1
V: TRBV12-2
size: once
CDR3: CASRHPPFVQFF

J: TRBJ1-5
V: TRBV27
size: .
CDR3: CASKRGNQPQHF